The rows below give T cell receptor beta chains drawn from one sample of a study of blood T cell repertoires in COVID-19. The data were produced by immunoSEQ multiplex PCR, yet TCRdb's version contains in-frame clones alone and is incomplete. The sample lists 100,000 or so clones, about 95% occurring once. Sequencing was carried out using peripheral blood. Source of these receptors: a human donor with active COVID-19. The donor label of this sample is uncertain. CDR3s include the opening cysteine and the closing phenylalanine or tryptophan. D genes are given only for firm matches. Size tells how often a clone was seen (once, few, many) or the class of an expanded clone, and some rows leave it out.

-	TRBD2	TRBV9	TRBJ2-2	TGTGCCAGCAGCGGGACTAGCGGGCTACCCGGGGAGCTGTTTTTT	CASSGTSGLPGELFF
-	-	TRBV7-7	TRBJ2-5	TGTGCTAGCAGCTTGTCTGTGAACATCTTGGAGACCCAGTACTTC	CASSLSVNILETQYF
-	-	TRBV2	TRBJ1-2	TGTGCCAGCAGTGAAATAAGCAGGCTTAGAGGCTACACCTTC	CASSEISRLRGYTF
-	-	TRBV2	TRBJ2-4	TGTGCCAGCAGTCCAATCGGACAGTCCAACATTCAGTACTTC	CASSPIGQSNIQYF
once	-	TRBV3-1/TRBV3-2	TRBJ1-3	TGTGCCAGCAGCCCGTATTCGGGAAACACCATATATTTT	CASSPYSGNTIYF
once	TRBD1	TRBV3-1/TRBV3-2	TRBJ1-4	TGTGCCAGCAGAAACAGGGGGGGAGGTGAAAAACTGTTTTTT	CASRNRGGGEKLFF
-	TRBD2	TRBV4-1	TRBJ2-7	TGCGCCAGCAGCCACCGACTAGCGGGAGAAACTGGTCACTACGAGCAGTACTTC	CASSHRLAGETGHYEQYF
-	TRBD1	TRBV9	TRBJ2-5	TGTGCCAGCAGCGAGACAGGGGCCCAAGAGACCCAGTACTTC	CASSETGAQETQYF
-	-	TRBV6-6	TRBJ2-1	TGTGCCAGCAGTTATCATGGACTGGGGAATGAGCAGTTCTTC	CASSYHGLGNEQFF
-	-	TRBV5-4	TRBJ1-1	TGTGCCAGCAGCCGGGACACCTTGAACACTGAAGCTTTCTTT	CASSRDTLNTEAFF